These 25 T cell receptor beta chains were sequenced from one sample in a study of Graves' ophthalmopathy and Graves' hyperthyroidism listed by TCRdb under 2018. Data came from an Illumina HiSeq 2000. For repertoire sequencing, the TCR beta CDR3 regions were amplified from RNA transcripts. A first-round RT-PCR used HTBI primers with the Qiagen OneStep RT-PCR kit, followed by a second-round multiplex PCR, size selection and purification. Using fastp trimming at Q25 and MiXCR clonotype assembly, TCRdb reanalyzed the public sequencing data and kept in-frame beta chains. For every CDR3 protein sequence, its rows merge into one entry that carries the most common genes and DNA. The sample yields about 600,000 distinct CDR3 sequences; under 40% were counted once. The ten largest clones capture roughly 4.5% of the sample. The specimen sequenced was peripheral blood or thyroid tissue (not recorded which). The receptors here all came from an adult man with Graves' hyperthyroidism.

This clonotype was recorded many times. This CDR3 reads CSATHTDRDEQYF. As DNA, the CDR3 is TGCAGTGCTACGCATACGGACAGGGACGAGCAGTACTTC. The V call is TRBV20-1, the J call TRBJ2-7; 8 bases line up with TRBD1. Germline CDR1 DFQATT, CDR2 SNEGSKA (reference sequence). The CDR3 is made up of 13 amino acids. V was pared by 4 bases and J by 5 bases, with 7 bases of the junction left unmatched.

The rearrangement uses TRBV29-1 and TRBJ1-2; possible D gene TRBD1, 5 bases. The CDR3 totals 14 residues. Germline assignment: CDR1 SQVTM and CDR2 ANQGSEA. V was shortened by 1 base and J by 7 bases, with 16 bases between the two germline ends. DNA of the CDR3: TGCAGCGTTGAAGTGGGACTTAAAGGTAGTGGCTACACCTTC. It yields the protein CSVEVGLKGSGYTF.

This clonotype showed up many times. The CDR3 spells CASSEEKVWQGGYTF. The CDR3 DNA sequence: TGTGCCAGCAGTGAAGAAAAGGTCTGGCAGGGGGGCTACACCTTC. The V and J genes are TRBV2 and TRBJ1-2; D is possibly TRBD1 (6 bases). The CDR3 sequence is 15 residues long. Germline CDR1 is SNHLY and CDR2 is FYNNEI. V was pared by 1 base and J by 8 bases, with 17 bases between.

This clonotype was seen at least ten times. The chain couples TRBV7-8 to TRBJ1-2; 8 bases are shared with TRBD1. The CDR3 runs 16 residues. Germline V gives CDR1 SGHVS, CDR2 FQNEAQ. Unmatched junction bases numbered 15, after V lost 5 bases and J lost 7 bases. The CDR3 here is CASSHTRSQGARGYTF. CDR3 DNA: TGTGCCAGCAGCCATACTAGGAGTCAGGGGGCTCGTGGCTACACCTTC.

The chain has TRBV15 and TRBJ1-2; tentatively, D is TRBD1 (5 bases). The germline V gene has CDR1 LNHNV and CDR2 YYDKDF (reference sequence). The V end was cut by 3 bases, the J end by 5 bases, with 7 bases between. This CDR3 contains 12 residues. The CDR3 DNA is TGTGCCACCAGCAGTGGGGGGTATGGCTACACCTTC. It translates to CATSSGGYGYTF.

This clonotype was detected many times. The chain uses TRBV2 and TRBJ2-7; perhaps D is TRBD1 or TRBD2 (5 bases each). The V end lost 6 bases, the J end lost 4 bases, and 25 bases lay between the germline ends. The CDR3 has 17 amino acids. CDR1 and CDR2 (germline): SNHLY, FYNNEI. The CDR3: CASRGTGFSQATYEQYF. In DNA, the CDR3 is TGTGCCAGCAGAGGGACGGGATTCTCCCAAGCCACTTACGAGCAGTACTTC.

As regards this clonotype: The junction does not match germline at one end; this may be a read error. This chain links TRBV2 with TRBJ2-7, with 8 bases matching TRBD1. Germline V CDR1 and CDR2: SNHLY, FYNNEI. The CDR3 consists of 15 residues. The CDR3 bases are TGCGCCAGCAGTGAAGGGTCAGGGGGCCGGTACGAGCAGTACTTC. This encodes CASSEGSGGRYEQYF.

Turning to this clonotype: At one boundary the junction diverges from the germline segment, which might be a read error. The J gene is TRBJ2-7, the V gene TRBV10-3; tentatively, D is TRBD1 (6 bases). The V gene's germline CDR1 is ENHRY and CDR2 SYGVKD. There are 13 residues in the CDR3. CDR3 in DNA: TGTGCCTGGAGTCCGGACCGGATCGGGACAACTATCTTC. Amino acids: CAWSPDRIGTTIF.

The table lists this clonotype with many counts. The V gene is TRBV3-1, the J gene TRBJ1-2; no firm D call. V was cut by 3 bases and J by 7 bases, with 12 bases left in between. The germline CDR1 and CDR2 sequences are LGHDT and YNNKEL (reference sequence). The CDR3 totals 13 residues. The CDR3 spells CASSQETLRGYTF. CDR3 nucleotides: TGTGCCAGCAGCCAGGAGACCCTTCGTGGCTACACCTTC.

J is TRBJ2-5 and V is TRBV7-8; D is unresolved. The CDR3 extends over 16 amino acids. Germline V lookup: CDR1 SGHVS, CDR2 FQNEAQ. V shed 7 bases and J shed 2 bases, with 20 bases lying between them. The CDR3 DNA is TGTGCCAGCACCACTCGACAACGTGACGGACAAGAGACCCAGTACTTC. Translated: CASTTRQRDGQETQYF. The full variable domain, rest sourced from reference TRBV7-8 and TRBJ2-5, is GAGVSQSPRYKVAKRGQDVALRCDPISGHVSLFWYQQALGQGPEFLTYFQNEAQLDKSGLPSDRFFAERPEGSVSTLKIQRTQQEDSAVYLCASTTRQRDGQETQYFGPGTRLLVL.

This clonotype was seen at least ten times. A junction boundary mismatches the germline segment, possibly from a read error. The chain carries TRBV7-9 and TRBJ1-3, with D unclear. Per the germline V gene, CDR1 is SEHNR and CDR2 is FQNEAQ (reference sequence). This CDR3 spans 14 amino acids. The DNA for the CDR3 is TGTGCCAGCAGTTTAGGTGACTCTGGAAACACCATATATTTT. It codes for CASSLGDSGNTIYF.

The chain couples TRBV12-3 or TRBV12-4 to TRBJ2-2; D is unresolved. The CDR3 contains 13 residues. The germline V and J ends were trimmed by 10 bases and 3 bases, with 12 bases remaining between them. The CDR3 DNA sequence: TGTGCCACCAACTTTTTGGACACCGGGGAGCTGTTTTTT. Amino acids: CATNFLDTGELFF.

This sequence joins TRBV20-1 and TRBJ2-7; 7 bases are shared with TRBD2. The trim removed 3 bases at V and 2 bases at J, leaving 7 bases unmatched. CDR1 DFQATT and CDR2 SNEGSKA come from the germline V gene (reference sequence). CDR3 length: 14 amino acids. CDR3 coding DNA: TGCAGTGCTAGTAAGGTGGGAGGGCCCTACGAGCAGTACTTC. The encoded protein is CSASKVGGPYEQYF.

This clonotype was detected many times. The CDR3 region has the DNA TGCAGTGCAACTGCGGTGGATGGGGCCAACGTCCTGACTTTC. This sequence encodes CSATAVDGANVLTF. This chain links TRBV20-1 with TRBJ2-6; no clear D gene. The CDR3 covers 14 residues. Germline V gene sequence: CDR1 DFQATT, CDR2 SNEGSKA (reference sequence). Deletions cut 6 bases from V and 3 bases from J, with 12 bases between.

V is TRBV12-3 or TRBV12-4 and J is TRBJ1-2; D not resolved. The ends were cut back, 1 base at V and 4 bases at J, with 13 bases in the middle. The CDR3 sequence is 15 residues long. Here the CDR3 DNA reads TGTGCCAGCAGTTTAGAGGGCAGGAAGGTCTATGGCTACACCTTC. It codes for CASSLEGRKVYGYTF.

In this sample, this clonotype turned up a few times. The chain is built from TRBV5-1 and TRBJ2-3, with a tentative D call TRBD1 (6 bases). The V end was cut by 8 bases, the J end by 0 bases, with 7 bases between. Germline loops: CDR1 SGHRS, CDR2 YFSETQ. The CDR3 sequence is 12 residues long. The CDR3 loop reads CARDSSTDTQYF. For the CDR3, the DNA is TGCGCCAGGGACAGCAGCACAGATACGCAGTATTTT. Full variable domain (remainder filled in from reference TRBV5-1 and TRBJ2-3): KAGVTQTPRYLIKTRGQQVTLSCSPISGHRSVSWYQQTPGQGLQFLFEYFSETQRNKGNFPGRFSGRQFSNSRSEMNVSTLELGDSALYLCARDSSTDTQYFGPGTRLTVL.

The rearrangement uses TRBV7-2 and TRBJ2-7; 11 positions agree with TRBD1. Germline values: CDR1 SGHTA, CDR2 FQGNSA. The CDR3 is 16 amino acids. V lost 5 bases, J lost 3 bases, and 9 bases stayed unmatched. CDR3 residues: CASSLSWDRGDYEQYF. CDR3 bases: TGTGCCAGCAGCCTATCCTGGGACAGGGGGGACTACGAGCAGTACTTC.

The rearrangement links TRBV11-1 to TRBJ1-1; 9 nucleotides match TRBD1. Trimming at V came to 3 bases and at J to 0 bases, leaving 11 bases not matched to a gene. The CDR3 covers 18 residues. Germline V gene data show CDR1 as SGHAT and CDR2 as FQDESV (reference sequence). This chain's CDR3 is CASSLTPRTGVMNTEAFF. The CDR3 nucleotides read TGTGCCAGCAGCTTGACCCCCAGGACAGGGGTCATGAACACTGAAGCTTTCTTT.

This clonotype has only a few counts. The chain is built from TRBV2 and TRBJ1-1; the match to TRBD1 covers 7 bases. This CDR3 is 15 amino acids long. The germline V gene has CDR1 SNHLY and CDR2 FYNNEI. The junction had 15 bases not matched to a gene; V was cut back by 9 bases and J by 5 bases. In DNA form, the CDR3 reads TGTGCCAGTGGGGGCATGACAGGGAGTTGGACTGAAGCTTTCTTT. It specifies CASGGMTGSWTEAFF.

V gene TRBV9 combines with J gene TRBJ1-1; 8 positions match TRBD1. CDR3 length: 14 residues. V trimming: 0 bases; J trimming: 7 bases; junction bases outside the gene matches: 5. From germline, CDR1 is SGDLS and CDR2 YYNGEE. The CDR3: CASSVVPGGIEAFF. The CDR3 DNA reads as TGTGCCAGCAGCGTAGTACCAGGGGGCATTGAAGCTTTCTTT.

There are many counts of this clonotype. The V call is TRBV24-1, the J call TRBJ2-5; 8 bases are shared with TRBD1. The CDR3 totals 15 residues. Trimming at V came to 5 bases and at J to 3 bases, leaving 7 bases not matched to a gene. Per germline, CDR1 KGHDR and CDR2 SFDVKD. CDR3 bases: TGTGCCACCAGTGGTGAGCAGGGGGCAGAAGAGACCCAGTACTTC. It yields the protein CATSGEQGAEETQYF.

Turning to this clonotype: Possible read error: a much larger clone is one base away. V gene TRBV12-3 or TRBV12-4 combines with J gene TRBJ1-5; no definite D call. CDR3 length: 15 residues. The V and J ends lost 8 bases and 3 bases respectively, with 17 bases between them. CDR3 DNA: TGTGCCAGCGGCTCCCTGCGGTCACTCAATCAGCCCCAGCATTTT. Translating gives CASGSLRSLNQPQHF.

V is TRBV20-1 and J is TRBJ2-2; 7 nucleotides align to TRBD1. Germline assignment: CDR1 DFQATT and CDR2 SNEGSKA (reference sequence). The CDR3 is 13 residues long. The CDR3 DNA is TGCAGGGCAAGACAGGGAACGACCGGGGAGCTGTTTTTT. It encodes CRARQGTTGELFF.

This clonotype was observed many times. The CDR3 is CAISEVWNTEAFF. Written as DNA, the CDR3 is TGTGCCATCAGTGAGGTTTGGAACACTGAAGCTTTCTTT. The rearrangement uses TRBV10-3 and TRBJ1-1; D gene uncertain. The germline CDR1 and CDR2 sequences are ENHRY and SYGVKD. V dropped 2 bases and J dropped 1 base, with 5 bases sitting between them. This CDR3 comprises 13 residues.

This chain connects TRBV10-3 to TRBJ2-3, with TRBD2 matching 11 bases. In germline, CDR1 is ENHRY, CDR2 SYGVKD. Trimming at V came to 0 bases and at J to 7 bases, leaving 3 bases not matched to a gene. The CDR3 has 15 residues. DNA for the CDR3: TGTGCCATCAGTGAGTCACTAGCGGGGGAAAATACGCAGTATTTT. This encodes CAISESLAGENTQYF.